This TCR beta chain originates from a study of CD8+ T cells in alopecia areata (dated by TCRdb to about 2018). Broadly, across the study: Treated patients were enrolled in an open-label pilot trial of oral tofacitinib, 5 to 10 mg twice daily, for moderate-to-severe alopecia areata. On the human side, TCRbeta sequencing was run on scalp tissue and on sorted CD4+ and CD8+ peripheral blood T cells from healthy controls and from alopecia areata patients with either patchy or totalis/universalis disease. RNA came from the PAXgene miRNA kit for fixed scalp, the miRNeasy kit for PBMCs, and the RNeasy kit for mouse skin. Scalp clonality was compared among normal scalp (n=4), patchy alopecia areata scalp (n=8), and alopecia totalis/universalis scalp (n=8). Tofacitinib was given for 6 to 18 months, followed by 6 months of follow-up off drug to assess delayed response and recurrence. Tofacitinib-treated patients had biopsies at baseline and at 4 and 24 weeks of treatment, with a later scalp biopsy in several patients. TCRbeta CDR3 regions were amplified by immunoSEQ multiplex PCR with 35 Vbeta forward and 13 Jbeta reverse primers. In both human patients and the C3H/HeJ mouse model, the study applied high-throughput TCRbeta sequencing to look at T cell clonal expansion in alopecia areata. Overall results and qualifications from the work: Compared with mice, TCR sequences shared between patients were less clear, possibly partly because of HLA diversity across the patient population. Compared with normal scalp, lesional scalp had higher clonality and more expanded CD8+ clones, particularly in alopecia totalis/universalis, a pattern that suggests antigenic drive. Resident alphabeta T cells in normal human skin are also sequenced, complicating scalp TCR repertoire analysis, unlike mouse skin dominated by gammadelta T cells.

The library was generated by the immunoSEQ multiplex PCR assay. For TCR sequencing, RNA was extracted from every sample and reverse transcribed into cDNA to serve as template. SuperScript III was used to make first-strand cDNA, primed with a 2:1 mix of oligo-dT and random hexamers. A synthetic immune receptor repertoire was used to measure amplification bias, and any remaining bias was corrected computationally. The original pipeline was this. Raw reads were preprocessed to remove errors, and CDR3 was defined according to IMGT conventions as the region from the conserved cysteine to phenylalanine. Clonality was calculated as 1 minus Shannon entropy normalized by log2 of the number of productive unique TCRs. CD4 or CD8 identity of scalp clones was inferred by cross-referencing scalp TCRbeta sequences with sorted blood CD4 and CD8 repertoires. TCRdb retrieved this table from immuneACCESS and kept in-frame rearrangements only. Not all clones are present; in checked studies, unresolved V genes account for under half, and no reason is known for the remainder. V and J calls and clone size come straight from that table; D and trimming were deduced from the DNA. The sample yields some 10,000 clones; roughly three fifths were counted once. Less than 9.5% of the sample comes from the top ten.

From the germline V gene (reference sequence), CDR1 is GTSNPN and CDR2 is SVGIG. Relative to germline, V is missing 5 bases and J is missing 8 bases, with 8 bases of the junction outside any gene match. The CDR3 has 14 amino acids, counting the end cysteine and phenylalanine. Solely the CDR3 DNA is kept, with 42 bases framed from the first base. Note on this clone: The target of this receptor is not known. Base qualities are not recorded, but no much larger clone differs from it by a single base.

This sample's time point label indicates: baseline before oral tofacitinib. Lesional scalp punch biopsies and peripheral blood were collected from alopecia areata patients. Human scalp biopsies were fixed immediately in PAXgene tissue containers. Sample: skin, taken at week 0. Recombination linked TRBV30 to TRBJ2-1; the central 11 bases match TRBD2. The receptor was derived from a human donor with alopecia areata. The CDR3 is CAWETSGNPYEQFF. The nucleotides are TGTGCCTGGGAGACTAGCGGGAATCCTTATGAGCAGTTCTTC.